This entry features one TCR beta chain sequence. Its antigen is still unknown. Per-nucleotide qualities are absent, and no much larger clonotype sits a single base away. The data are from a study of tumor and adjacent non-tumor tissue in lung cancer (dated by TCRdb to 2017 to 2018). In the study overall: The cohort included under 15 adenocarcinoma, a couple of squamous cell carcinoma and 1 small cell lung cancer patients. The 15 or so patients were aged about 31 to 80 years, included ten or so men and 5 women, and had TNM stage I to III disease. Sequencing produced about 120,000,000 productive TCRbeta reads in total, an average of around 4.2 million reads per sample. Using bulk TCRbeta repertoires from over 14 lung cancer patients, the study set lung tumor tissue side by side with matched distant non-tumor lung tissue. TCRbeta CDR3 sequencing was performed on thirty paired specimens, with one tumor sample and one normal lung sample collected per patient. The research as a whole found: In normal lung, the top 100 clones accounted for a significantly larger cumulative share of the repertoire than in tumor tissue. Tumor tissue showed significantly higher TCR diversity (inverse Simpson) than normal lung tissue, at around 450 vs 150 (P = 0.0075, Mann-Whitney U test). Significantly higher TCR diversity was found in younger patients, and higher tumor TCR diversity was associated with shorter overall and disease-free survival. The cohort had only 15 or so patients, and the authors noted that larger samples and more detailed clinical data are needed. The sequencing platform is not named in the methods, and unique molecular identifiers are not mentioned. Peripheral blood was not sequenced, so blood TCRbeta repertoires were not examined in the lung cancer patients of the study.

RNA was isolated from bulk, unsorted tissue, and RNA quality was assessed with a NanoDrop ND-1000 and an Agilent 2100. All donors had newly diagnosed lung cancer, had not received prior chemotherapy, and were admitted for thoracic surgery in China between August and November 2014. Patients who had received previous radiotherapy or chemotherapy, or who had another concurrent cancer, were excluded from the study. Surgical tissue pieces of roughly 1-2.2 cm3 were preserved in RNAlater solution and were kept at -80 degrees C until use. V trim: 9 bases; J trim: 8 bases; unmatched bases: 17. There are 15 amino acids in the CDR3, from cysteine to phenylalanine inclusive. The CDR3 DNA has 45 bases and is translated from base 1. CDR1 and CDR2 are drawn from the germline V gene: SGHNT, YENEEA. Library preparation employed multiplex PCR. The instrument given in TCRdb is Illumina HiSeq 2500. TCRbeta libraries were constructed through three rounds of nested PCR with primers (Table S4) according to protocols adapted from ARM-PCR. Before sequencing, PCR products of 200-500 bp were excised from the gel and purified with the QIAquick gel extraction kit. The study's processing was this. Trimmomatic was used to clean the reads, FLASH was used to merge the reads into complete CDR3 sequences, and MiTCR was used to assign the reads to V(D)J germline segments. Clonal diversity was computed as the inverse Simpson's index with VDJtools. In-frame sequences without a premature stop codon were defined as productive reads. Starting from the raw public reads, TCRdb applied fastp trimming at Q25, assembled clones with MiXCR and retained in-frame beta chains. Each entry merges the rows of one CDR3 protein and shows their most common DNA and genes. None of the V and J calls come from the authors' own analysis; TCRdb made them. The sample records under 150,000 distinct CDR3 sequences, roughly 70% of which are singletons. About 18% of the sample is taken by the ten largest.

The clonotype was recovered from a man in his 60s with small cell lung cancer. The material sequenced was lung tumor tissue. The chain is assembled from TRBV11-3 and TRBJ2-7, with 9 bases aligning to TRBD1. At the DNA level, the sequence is TGTGCCAGTAGCCGTCCCGGGACAGGGTCCCACCAGCAGTACTTC. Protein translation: CASSRPGTGSHQQYF.